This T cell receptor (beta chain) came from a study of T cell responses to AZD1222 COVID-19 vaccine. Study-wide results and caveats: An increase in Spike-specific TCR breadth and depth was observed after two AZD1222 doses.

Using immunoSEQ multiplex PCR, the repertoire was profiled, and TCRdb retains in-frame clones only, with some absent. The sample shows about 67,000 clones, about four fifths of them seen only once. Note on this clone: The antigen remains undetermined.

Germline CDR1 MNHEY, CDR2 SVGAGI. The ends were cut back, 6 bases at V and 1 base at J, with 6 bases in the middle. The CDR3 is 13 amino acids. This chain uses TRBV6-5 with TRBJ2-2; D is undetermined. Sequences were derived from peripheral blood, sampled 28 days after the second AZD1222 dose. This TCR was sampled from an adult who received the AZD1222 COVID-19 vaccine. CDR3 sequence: CASRPLNTGELFF. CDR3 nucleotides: TGTGCCAGCAGGCCCCTGAACACCGGGGAGCTGTTTTTT.